One and the same sample provided the 27 T cell receptor beta chains below, sequenced in a study of blood T cell repertoires in COVID-19. The protocol was immunoSEQ multiplex PCR, while the TCRdb copy is restricted to in-frame clones and leaves out a portion. The sample comprises nearly 40,000 clones, 88% of which are singletons, and 7% to 9% rests with the top ten. Sequenced sample: peripheral blood. Every receptor here comes from a woman in her 70s with acute or convalescent COVID-19.

There are a few counts of this clone. V is TRBV7-2 and J is TRBJ1-1; possibly TRBD1 for D (6 bases). Germline V gives CDR1 SGHTA, CDR2 FQGNSA. Trimming took off 5 bases at V and 1 base at J, with 14 bases between the two ends. The CDR3 sequence is 15 residues long. CDR3 loop: CASSERTAANTEAFF. The CDR3 bases are TGTGCCAGCAGCGAAAGGACAGCGGCGAACACTGAAGCTTTCTTT.

The V gene is TRBV4-3, the J gene TRBJ2-2, with D perhaps matching TRBD1 (5 bases). The CDR3 has 15 residues. The V end was cut by 1 base, the J end by 1 base, with 7 bases between. Germline V CDR1 and CDR2: LGHNA, YSLEER. The CDR3 loop is CASSQVQGNTGELFF. The CDR3 nucleotides read TGCGCCAGCAGCCAAGTCCAGGGGAACACCGGGGAGCTGTTTTTT.

V usage is TRBV30 and J usage is TRBJ2-1, with 8 nucleotides matching TRBD1. The CDR3 runs to 17 residues. Germline V gives CDR1 GTSNPN, CDR2 SVGIG (reference sequence). The junction had 12 bases not matched to a gene; V was cut back by 3 bases and J by 2 bases. In DNA, the CDR3 is TGTGCCTGGAGCCTCAGCAAGACAGGGGCCCCCTACAATGAGCAGTTCTTC. Translating it yields CAWSLSKTGAPYNEQFF.

The V gene is TRBV20-1, the J gene TRBJ2-3; tentatively, D is TRBD1 (6 bases). Germline V CDR1 and CDR2: DFQATT, SNEGSKA (reference sequence). CDR3 length: 11 amino acids. V lost 8 bases and J 9 bases, leaving 15 bases between the germline ends. DNA for the CDR3: TGCAGTCTAAACCGGGACACCACGCAGTATTTT. Translating gives CSLNRDTTQYF.

This chain links TRBV6-2 or TRBV6-3 with TRBJ2-7, with D perhaps TRBD1 (5 bases). The CDR3 sequence is 12 residues long. Germline CDR1 and CDR2: MNHEY and SVGEGT. V lost 2 bases and J lost 4, with 6 bases in between. CDR3 protein: CASSYRGYEQYV. The DNA of the CDR3 is TGTGCCAGCAGTTACAGGGGATACGAGCAGTACGTC.

V gene TRBV28 combines with J gene TRBJ2-1; TRBD1 agrees at 7 bases. Trimming took 2 bases from V and 10 from J; bases not matched to a gene: 5. This CDR3 has 13 residues. CDR1 MDHEN and CDR2 SYDVKM come from the germline V gene. The CDR3 reads CASSLRQGDEQFF. The CDR3 DNA sequence: TGTGCCAGCAGTTTAAGGCAGGGGGACGAGCAGTTCTTC.

The chain joins TRBV18 to TRBJ2-1; 12 bases match TRBD2. The CDR3 is 18 residues long. CDR1 is KGHSH, CDR2 LQKENI, per germline. V trimming: 3 bases; J trimming: 7 bases; junction bases outside the gene matches: 13. The CDR3 sequence: CASSPNALGLAGMNEQFF. CDR3 coding DNA: TGTGCCAGCTCACCCAACGCCCTAGGACTAGCGGGAATGAATGAGCAGTTCTTC.

This chain connects TRBV10-2 to TRBJ1-5, with TRBD1 matching over 9 bases. The CDR3 covers 17 residues. Germline assignment: CDR1 WSHSY and CDR2 SAAADI. The V segment lost 6 bases and the J segment 0 bases; nucleotides outside the gene matches: 9. Written as DNA, the CDR3 is TGCGCCAGCAGGGCGACAGGGGGTCTTTATAGCAATCAGCCCCAGCATTTT. Protein sequence: CASRATGGLYSNQPQHF.

This sequence joins TRBV6-4 and TRBJ1-2, with D possibly being TRBD1 (6 bases). The V and J ends lost 10 bases and 6 bases respectively, with 15 bases between them. The germline gives CDR1 MRHNA, CDR2 SNTAGT. The CDR3 runs 12 residues. In DNA form, the CDR3 reads TGTGCCACTCGGGACATGGGGGATGGCTACACCTTC. It specifies CATRDMGDGYTF.

J is TRBJ2-1 and V is TRBV4-2, with TRBD2 identical over 7 bases. Germline CDR1 LGHNA, CDR2 YNFKEQ. The junction had 12 bases not matched to a gene; V was cut back by 6 bases and J by 4 bases. The CDR3 is made up of 16 amino acids. The DNA of the CDR3 is TGTGCCAGCAGTATAACCTCAAGCGGGGAGTACAATGAGCAGTTCTTC. Protein: CASSITSSGEYNEQFF.

This clone showed up just a few times. The rearrangement links TRBV21-1 to TRBJ1-5. TRBV21-1 is tagged as a pseudogene. The CDR3 is 16 amino acids. In DNA, the CDR3 is TGTGCCAGCAGCCGAAAATACACACTATTCGACCAGCCCCAGCATTTT. Its protein is CASSRKYTLFDQPQHF.

The chain couples TRBV4-1 to TRBJ2-1; D unclear. Germline V gene sequence: CDR1 MGHRA, CDR2 YSYEKL. V gave up 1 base and J gave up 5 bases, with 12 bases separating them. The CDR3 runs to 15 residues. CDR3 DNA sequence: TGCGCCAGCAGCCAAGGGTGGGCTACAGACAATGAGCAGTTCTTC. It encodes CASSQGWATDNEQFF.

The chain couples TRBV28 to TRBJ1-1; a weak D match, TRBD1 (5 bases). V dropped 4 bases and J dropped 8 bases, with 11 bases sitting between them. From germline, CDR1 is MDHEN and CDR2 SYDVKM. CDR3 length: 12 amino acids. For the CDR3, the DNA is TGTGCCAGCAGTTGGCAGGGAACAGAAGCTTTCTTT. It specifies CASSWQGTEAFF.

The chain combines TRBV3-1 (or the pseudogene TRBV3-2) with TRBJ2-7; 8 nucleotides match TRBD1. The CDR3 sequence is 13 residues long. In germline, CDR1 is LGHDT, CDR2 YNNKEL (reference sequence). After removal of 3 bases from V and 9 bases from J, the junction contained 7 bases not matched to a gene. The CDR3 coding sequence is TGTGCCAGCAGCCATGGACAGGGCGCGAGGCAGTACGTC. It translates to CASSHGQGARQYV.

The gene calls are TRBV9 and TRBJ2-1; TRBD1 aligns across 10 bases. Germline V gene sequence: CDR1 SGDLS, CDR2 YYNGEE. The CDR3 has 16 amino acids. With V trimmed by 3 bases and J by 6 bases, 9 bases remained unmatched. CDR3 DNA sequence: TGTGCCAGCAGCGGATGGACAGGGGGTACGAGCAATGAGCAGTTCTTC. This sequence encodes CASSGWTGGTSNEQFF.

The chain links TRBV6-5 to TRBJ1-5; 7 nucleotides agree with TRBD1. This CDR3 region has 15 residues. Germline V gene sequence: CDR1 MNHEY, CDR2 SVGAGI. The ends lost 6 bases at V and 2 bases at J; junction bases unmatched: 7. The CDR3 nucleotides read TGTGCCAGCAGCCTCAACAGGGGTGGCAATCAGCCCCAGCATTTT. This codes for CASSLNRGGNQPQHF.

This chain connects TRBV10-1 to TRBJ2-3; 8 bases match TRBD2. J gave up 6 bases and V 5 bases, and 7 bases lay outside the gene matches. Germline assignment: CDR1 WNHNN and CDR2 SYGVQD (reference sequence). The CDR3 is made up of 14 amino acids. Here the CDR3 reads CASSSGGGVDTQYF. The CDR3 region has the DNA TGCGCCAGCAGTAGCGGGGGCGGTGTGGATACGCAGTATTTT.

This clone was seen only once. V gene TRBV5-1 combines with J gene TRBJ2-1, with TRBD2 as a possible D gene (5 bases). The CDR3 has 14 amino acids. Germline assignment: CDR1 SGHRS and CDR2 YFSETQ. Between the trimmed V and J ends, which lost 1 base and 2 bases, there was a span of 7 bases. CDR3 in DNA: TGCGCCAGCAGCTTGAGGGAGACCTACAATGAGCAGTTCTTC. Translation gives CASSLRETYNEQFF.

This chain links TRBV6-5 with TRBJ1-1, with D uncertain. The CDR3 extends over 13 amino acids. Trimming pared 0 bases from V and 5 bases from J, leaving 7 bases between. From germline, CDR1 is MNHEY and CDR2 SVGAGI. The DNA for the CDR3 is TGTGCCAGCAGTTACTCCGCGCGGACTGAAGCTTTCTTT. This encodes CASSYSARTEAFF.

This chain uses TRBV10-3 with TRBJ2-7, with D hard to call. The CDR3 has 14 amino acids. With 0 bases removed from V and 7 bases from J, the gap between germline ends came to 13 bases. The V gene's germline CDR1 is ENHRY and CDR2 SYGVKD. The CDR3 sequence is CAISESGTLWEQYV. The CDR3 DNA reads as TGTGCCATCAGTGAGTCTGGCACCCTGTGGGAGCAGTACGTC.

This clone showed up just once. V usage is TRBV29-1 and J usage is TRBJ2-1; 7 bases line up with TRBD2. J gave up 4 bases and V 4 bases, and 7 bases lay outside the gene matches. This CDR3 has 14 residues. The germline V gene has CDR1 SQVTM and CDR2 ANQGSEA. CDR3 sequence: CSVGTERDYNEQFF. Written as DNA, the CDR3 is TGCAGCGTTGGTACTGAGCGGGATTACAATGAGCAGTTCTTC.

This chain connects TRBV7-6 to TRBJ2-1; a possible D gene is TRBD2 (7 bases). The CDR3 runs 15 residues. V was cut by 2 bases and J by 8 bases, with 16 bases left in between. Germline lookup yields CDR1 SGHVS and CDR2 FNYEAQ. CDR3 in DNA: TGTGCCAGCAGCTTAACCGCGGGAGAGGGGGATGAGCAGTTCTTC. Protein: CASSLTAGEGDEQFF.

The chain couples TRBV5-4 to TRBJ1-6; TRBD1 aligns across 7 bases. Losses at the gene ends were 4 bases for V and 8 bases for J; bases not matched to a gene: 9. CDR3 length: 15 amino acids. CDR1 is SGHNT and CDR2 is YYREEE in the germline V gene (reference sequence). The CDR3 sequence: CASSPGSDRDSPLHF. CDR3 DNA sequence: TGTGCCAGCAGCCCGGGTTCCGACAGGGATTCACCCCTCCACTTT.

The chain carries TRBV5-1 and TRBJ1-2, with TRBD1 matching over 10 bases. Losses at the gene ends were 2 bases for V and 7 bases for J; bases not matched to a gene: 8. The CDR3 length is 15 residues. CDR1 SGHRS and CDR2 YFSETQ come from the germline V gene. CDR3 coding DNA: TGCGCCAGCAGCTTCGTTGGGACAGGGGCAGGTGGCTACACCTTC. Protein: CASSFVGTGAGGYTF.

In its sample, this clone was seen a few times. The chain recombines TRBV5-8 with TRBJ2-7; 9 nucleotides line up with TRBD1. The CDR3 covers 20 residues. Germline lookup yields CDR1 SGHTS and CDR2 YDEGEE. The ends lost 4 bases at V and 3 bases at J; junction bases unmatched: 23. The CDR3 nucleotides are TGTGCCAGCAGCATCAATAACCCGGGACAGGGAACCTCCTACAGCTACGAGCAGTACGTC. Translation: CASSINNPGQGTSYSYEQYV.

The V and J genes are TRBV4-3 and TRBJ1-5; unclear D gene. Germline lookup yields CDR1 LGHNA and CDR2 YSLEER. The CDR3 has 13 amino acids. V gave up 1 base and J gave up 7 bases, with 8 bases separating them. The CDR3 loop reads CASSQVEGQPQHF. CDR3 in DNA: TGCGCCAGCAGCCAAGTCGAGGGCCAGCCCCAGCATTTT.

By sample share, this clone is medium-sized. This chain links TRBV6-5 with TRBJ2-2, with a possible D match to TRBD2 (5 bases). Germline CDR1 reads MNHEY; CDR2 reads SVGAGI. The CDR3 length is 14 residues. Trimming took 8 bases from V and 5 from J, leaving 15 bases between them. CDR3 sequence: CASRTTGKTGELFF. In DNA form, the CDR3 reads TGTGCCAGCCGGACGACGGGGAAAACCGGGGAGCTGTTTTTT.